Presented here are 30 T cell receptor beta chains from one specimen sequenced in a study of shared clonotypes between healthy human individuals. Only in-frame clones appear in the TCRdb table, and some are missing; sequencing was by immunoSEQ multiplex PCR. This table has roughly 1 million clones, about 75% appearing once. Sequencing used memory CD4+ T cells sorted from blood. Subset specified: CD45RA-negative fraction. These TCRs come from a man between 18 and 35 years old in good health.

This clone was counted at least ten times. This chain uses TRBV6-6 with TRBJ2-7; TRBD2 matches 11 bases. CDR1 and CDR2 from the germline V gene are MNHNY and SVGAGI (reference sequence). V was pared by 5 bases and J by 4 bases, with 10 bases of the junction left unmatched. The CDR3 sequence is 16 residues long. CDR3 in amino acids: CASSAYSGRDTYEQYF. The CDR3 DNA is TGTGCCAGCAGTGCCTATAGCGGGAGGGATACTTACGAGCAGTACTTC.

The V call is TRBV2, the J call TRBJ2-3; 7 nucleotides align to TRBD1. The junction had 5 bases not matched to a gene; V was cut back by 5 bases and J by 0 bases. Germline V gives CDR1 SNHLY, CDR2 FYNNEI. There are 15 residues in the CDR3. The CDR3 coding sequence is TGTGCCAGCAGTACTGACAGGGTCAGCACAGATACGCAGTATTTT. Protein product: CASSTDRVSTDTQYF.

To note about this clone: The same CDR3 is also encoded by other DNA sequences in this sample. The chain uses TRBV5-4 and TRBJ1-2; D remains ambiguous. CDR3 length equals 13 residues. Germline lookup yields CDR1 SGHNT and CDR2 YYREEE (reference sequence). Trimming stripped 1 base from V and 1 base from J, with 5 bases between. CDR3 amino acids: CASSLLGNYGYTF. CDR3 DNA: TGTGCCAGCAGCTTGCTCGGTAACTATGGCTACACCTTC.

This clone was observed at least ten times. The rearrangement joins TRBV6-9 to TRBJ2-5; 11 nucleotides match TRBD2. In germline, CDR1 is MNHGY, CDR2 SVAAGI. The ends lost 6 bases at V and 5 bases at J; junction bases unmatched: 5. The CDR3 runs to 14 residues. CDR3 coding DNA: TGTGCCAGCAGGCTAGCGGGGGGTCGGGAGACCCAGTACTTC. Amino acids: CASRLAGGRETQYF.

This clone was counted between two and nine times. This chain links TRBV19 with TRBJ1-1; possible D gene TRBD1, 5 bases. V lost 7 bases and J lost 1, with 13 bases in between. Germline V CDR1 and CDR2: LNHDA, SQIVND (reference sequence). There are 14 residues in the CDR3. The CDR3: CASTPGGKNTEAFF. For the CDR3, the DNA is TGTGCCAGTACCCCGGGGGGGAAGAACACTGAAGCTTTCTTT.

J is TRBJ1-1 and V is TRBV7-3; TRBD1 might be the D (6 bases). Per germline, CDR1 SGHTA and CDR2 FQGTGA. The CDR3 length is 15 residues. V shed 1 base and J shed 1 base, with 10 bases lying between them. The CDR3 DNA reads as TGTGCCAGCAGCTTAAATTCAGGGGCGAACACTGAAGCTTTCTTT. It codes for CASSLNSGANTEAFF.

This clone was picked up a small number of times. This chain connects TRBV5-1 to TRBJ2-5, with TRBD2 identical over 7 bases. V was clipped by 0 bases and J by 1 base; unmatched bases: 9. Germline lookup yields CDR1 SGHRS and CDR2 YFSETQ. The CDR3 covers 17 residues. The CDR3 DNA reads TGCGCCAGCAGCTTGGACCCTAGCGGAGTAGTCCAAGAGACCCAGTACTTC. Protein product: CASSLDPSGVVQETQYF.

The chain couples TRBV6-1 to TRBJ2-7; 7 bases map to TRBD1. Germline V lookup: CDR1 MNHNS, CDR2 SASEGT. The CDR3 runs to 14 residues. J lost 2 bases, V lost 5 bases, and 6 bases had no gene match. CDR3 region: CASSREGQTYEQYF. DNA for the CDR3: TGTGCCAGCAGTAGAGAGGGACAGACCTACGAGCAGTACTTC.

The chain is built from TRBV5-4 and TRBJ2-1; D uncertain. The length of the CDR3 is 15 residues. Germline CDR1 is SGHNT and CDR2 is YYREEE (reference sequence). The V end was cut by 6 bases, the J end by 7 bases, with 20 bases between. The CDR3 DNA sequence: TGTGCCAGCACCCCCGCCGGCTCCCCTTCGAATGAGCAGTTCTTC. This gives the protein CASTPAGSPSNEQFF.

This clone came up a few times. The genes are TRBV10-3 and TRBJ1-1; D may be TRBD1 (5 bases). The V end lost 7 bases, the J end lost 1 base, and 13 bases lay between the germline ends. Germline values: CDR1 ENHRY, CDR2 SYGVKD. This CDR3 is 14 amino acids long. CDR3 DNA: TGTGCCATCACCCAAGGGGCCCCGAACACTGAAGCTTTCTTT. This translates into CAITQGAPNTEAFF.

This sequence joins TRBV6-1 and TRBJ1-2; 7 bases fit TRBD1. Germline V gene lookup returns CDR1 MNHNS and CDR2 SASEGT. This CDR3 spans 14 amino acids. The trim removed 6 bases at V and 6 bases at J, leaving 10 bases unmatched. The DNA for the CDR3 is TGTGCCAGCAGCGAACAGGGGATGAGCGATGGCTACACCTTC. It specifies CASSEQGMSDGYTF.

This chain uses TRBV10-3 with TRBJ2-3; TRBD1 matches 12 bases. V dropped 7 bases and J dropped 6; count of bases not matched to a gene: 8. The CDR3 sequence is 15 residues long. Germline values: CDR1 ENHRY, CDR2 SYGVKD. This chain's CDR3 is CAINPGQGAGDTQYF. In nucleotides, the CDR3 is TGTGCCATCAACCCGGGACAGGGGGCAGGGGATACGCAGTATTTT.

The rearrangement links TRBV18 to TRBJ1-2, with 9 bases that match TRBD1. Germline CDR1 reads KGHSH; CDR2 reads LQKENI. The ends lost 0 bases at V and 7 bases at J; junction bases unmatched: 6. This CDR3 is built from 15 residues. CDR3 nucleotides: TGTGCCAGCTCACCACCCGGACAGGGGCTTCGTGGCTACACCTTC. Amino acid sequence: CASSPPGQGLRGYTF. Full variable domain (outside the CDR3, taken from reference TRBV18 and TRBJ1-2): NAGVMQNPRHLVRRRGQEARLRCSPMKGHSHVYWYRQLPEEGLKFMVYLQKENIIDESGMPKERFSAEFPKEGPSILRIQQVVRGDSAAYFCASSPPGQGLRGYTFGSGTRLTVV.

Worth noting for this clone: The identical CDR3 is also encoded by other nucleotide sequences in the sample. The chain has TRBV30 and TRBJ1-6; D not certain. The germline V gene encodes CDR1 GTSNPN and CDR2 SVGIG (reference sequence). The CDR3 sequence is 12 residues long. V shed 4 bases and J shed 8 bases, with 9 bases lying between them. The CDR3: CAWTSGDSPLHF. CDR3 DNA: TGTGCCTGGACGTCAGGAGATTCACCCCTCCACTTT.

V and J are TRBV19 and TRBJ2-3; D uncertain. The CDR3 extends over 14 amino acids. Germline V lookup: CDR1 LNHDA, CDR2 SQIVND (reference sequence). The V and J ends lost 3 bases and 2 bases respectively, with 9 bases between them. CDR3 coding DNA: TGTGCCAGTAGTATCTCTGGGCTCACAGATACGCAGTATTTT. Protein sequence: CASSISGLTDTQYF.

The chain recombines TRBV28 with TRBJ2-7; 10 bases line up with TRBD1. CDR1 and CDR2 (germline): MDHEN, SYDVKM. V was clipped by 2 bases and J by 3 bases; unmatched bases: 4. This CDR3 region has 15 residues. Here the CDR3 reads CASSLPGQGGYEQYF. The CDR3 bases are TGTGCCAGCAGTTTACCCGGACAGGGGGGCTACGAGCAGTACTTC.

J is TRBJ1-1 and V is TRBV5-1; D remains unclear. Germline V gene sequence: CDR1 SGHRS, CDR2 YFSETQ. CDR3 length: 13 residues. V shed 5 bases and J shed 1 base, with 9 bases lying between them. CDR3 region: CASRAEPNTEAFF. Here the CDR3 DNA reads TGCGCCAGCAGAGCAGAACCGAACACTGAAGCTTTCTTT. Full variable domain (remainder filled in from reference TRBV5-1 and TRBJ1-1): KAGVTQTPRYLIKTRGQQVTLSCSPISGHRSVSWYQQTPGQGLQFLFEYFSETQRNKGNFPGRFSGRQFSNSRSEMNVSTLELGDSALYLCASRAEPNTEAFFGQGTRLTVV.

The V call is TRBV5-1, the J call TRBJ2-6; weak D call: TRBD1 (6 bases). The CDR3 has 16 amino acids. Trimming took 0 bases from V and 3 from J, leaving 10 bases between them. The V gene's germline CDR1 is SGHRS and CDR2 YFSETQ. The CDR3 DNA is TGCGCCAGCAGCTTGGGGGACACCGGTGGGGCCAACGTCCTGACTTTC. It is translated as CASSLGDTGGANVLTF.

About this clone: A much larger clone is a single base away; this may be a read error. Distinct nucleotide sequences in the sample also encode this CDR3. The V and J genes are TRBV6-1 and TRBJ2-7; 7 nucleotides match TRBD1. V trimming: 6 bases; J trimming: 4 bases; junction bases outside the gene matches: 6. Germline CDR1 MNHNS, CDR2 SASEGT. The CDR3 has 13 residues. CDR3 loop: CASSPGQTYEQYF. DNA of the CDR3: TGTGCCAGCAGCCCGGGACAGACGTACGAGCAGTACTTC.

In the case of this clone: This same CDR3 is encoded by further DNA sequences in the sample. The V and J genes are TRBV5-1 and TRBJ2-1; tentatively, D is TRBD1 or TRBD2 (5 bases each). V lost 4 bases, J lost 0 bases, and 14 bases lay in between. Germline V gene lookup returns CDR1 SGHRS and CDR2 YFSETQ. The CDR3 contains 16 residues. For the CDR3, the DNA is TGCGCCAGCAGCCTGGGGACGGGGAGCTCCTACAATGAGCAGTTCTTC. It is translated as CASSLGTGSSYNEQFF.

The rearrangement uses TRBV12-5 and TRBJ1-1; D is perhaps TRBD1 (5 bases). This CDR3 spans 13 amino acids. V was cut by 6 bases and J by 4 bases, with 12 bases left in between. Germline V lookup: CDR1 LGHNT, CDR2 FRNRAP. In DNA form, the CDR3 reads TGTGCTAGTGGCCTATTCCAGGGCACTGAAGCTTTCTTT. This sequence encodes CASGLFQGTEAFF.

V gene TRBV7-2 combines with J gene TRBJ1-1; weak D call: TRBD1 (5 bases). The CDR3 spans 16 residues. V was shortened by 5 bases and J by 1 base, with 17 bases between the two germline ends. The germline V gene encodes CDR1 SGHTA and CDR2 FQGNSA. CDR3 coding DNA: TGTGCCAGCAGCCCCAATTTGGGGCTGCCGAACACTGAAGCTTTCTTT. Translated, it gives CASSPNLGLPNTEAFF.

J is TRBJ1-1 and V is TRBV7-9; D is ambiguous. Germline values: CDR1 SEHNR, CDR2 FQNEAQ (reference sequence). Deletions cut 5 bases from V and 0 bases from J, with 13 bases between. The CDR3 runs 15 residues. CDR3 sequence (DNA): TGTGCCAGCAGCCACCGGATTGGGGTGAACACTGAAGCTTTCTTT. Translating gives CASSHRIGVNTEAFF.

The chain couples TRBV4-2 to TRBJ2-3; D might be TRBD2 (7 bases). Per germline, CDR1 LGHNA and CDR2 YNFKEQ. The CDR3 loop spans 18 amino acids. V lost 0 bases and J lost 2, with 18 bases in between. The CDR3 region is CASSQDLRGGRITDTQYF. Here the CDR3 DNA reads TGTGCCAGCAGCCAAGATCTCCGCGGGGGCCGGATCACAGATACGCAGTATTTT.

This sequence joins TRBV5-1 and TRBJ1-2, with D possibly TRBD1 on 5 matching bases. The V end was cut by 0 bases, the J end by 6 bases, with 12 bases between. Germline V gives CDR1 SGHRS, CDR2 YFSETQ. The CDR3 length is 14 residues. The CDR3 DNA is TGCGCCAGCAGCTTGGCCCGGCAGGGCAATGGCTACACCTTC. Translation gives CASSLARQGNGYTF. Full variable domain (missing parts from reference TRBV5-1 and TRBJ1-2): KAGVTQTPRYLIKTRGQQVTLSCSPISGHRSVSWYQQTPGQGLQFLFEYFSETQRNKGNFPGRFSGRQFSNSRSEMNVSTLELGDSALYLCASSLARQGNGYTFGSGTRLTVV.

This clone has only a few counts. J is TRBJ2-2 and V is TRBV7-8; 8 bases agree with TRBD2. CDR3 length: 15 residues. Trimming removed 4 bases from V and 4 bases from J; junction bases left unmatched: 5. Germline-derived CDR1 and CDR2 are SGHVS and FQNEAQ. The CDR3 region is CASSSIGTSTGELFF. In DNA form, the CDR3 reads TGTGCCAGCAGCTCGATTGGGACTAGCACCGGGGAGCTGTTTTTT.

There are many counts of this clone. The CDR3 loop reads CASSFSDGTGPTLNQPQHF. The DNA of the CDR3 is TGTGCCAGCAGCTTTTCTGACGGGACAGGGCCTACGTTGAATCAGCCCCAGCATTTT. The rearrangement uses TRBV7-9 and TRBJ1-5; 9 bases agree with TRBD1. CDR1 is SEHNR, CDR2 FQNEAQ, per germline (reference sequence). The CDR3 runs 19 residues. Trimming removed 3 bases from V and 4 bases from J; junction bases left unmatched: 16. The full variable domain, completed using reference TRBV7-9 and TRBJ1-5, is DTGVSQNPRHKITKRGQNVTFRCDPISEHNRLYWYRQTLGQGPEFLTYFQNEAQLEKSRLLSDRFSAERPKGSFSTLEIQRTEQGDSAMYLCASSFSDGTGPTLNQPQHFGDGTRLSIL.

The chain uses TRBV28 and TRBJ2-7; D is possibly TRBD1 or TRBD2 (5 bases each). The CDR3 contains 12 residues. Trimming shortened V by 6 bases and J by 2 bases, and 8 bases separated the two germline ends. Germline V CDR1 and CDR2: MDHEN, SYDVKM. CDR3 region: CASRGRTYEQYF. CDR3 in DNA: TGTGCCAGCAGGGGACGTACCTACGAGCAGTACTTC.

CDR3 bases: TGTGCCAGCAGCTTATGGGGACAGGATCCGACCTACGAGCAGTACTTC. The encoded protein is CASSLWGQDPTYEQYF. J is TRBJ2-7 and V is TRBV7-9; 8 bases fit TRBD1. V was clipped by 2 bases and J by 2 bases; unmatched bases: 8. This CDR3 is 16 amino acids long. The germline gives CDR1 SEHNR, CDR2 FQNEAQ (reference sequence).

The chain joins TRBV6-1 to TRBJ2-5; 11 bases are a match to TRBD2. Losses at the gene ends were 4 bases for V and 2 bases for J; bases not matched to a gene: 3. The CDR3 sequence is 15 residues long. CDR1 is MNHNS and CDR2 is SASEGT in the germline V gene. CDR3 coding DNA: TGTGCCAGCAGTGTAGCGGGGGGGCCTCAAGAGACCCAGTACTTC. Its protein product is CASSVAGGPQETQYF.